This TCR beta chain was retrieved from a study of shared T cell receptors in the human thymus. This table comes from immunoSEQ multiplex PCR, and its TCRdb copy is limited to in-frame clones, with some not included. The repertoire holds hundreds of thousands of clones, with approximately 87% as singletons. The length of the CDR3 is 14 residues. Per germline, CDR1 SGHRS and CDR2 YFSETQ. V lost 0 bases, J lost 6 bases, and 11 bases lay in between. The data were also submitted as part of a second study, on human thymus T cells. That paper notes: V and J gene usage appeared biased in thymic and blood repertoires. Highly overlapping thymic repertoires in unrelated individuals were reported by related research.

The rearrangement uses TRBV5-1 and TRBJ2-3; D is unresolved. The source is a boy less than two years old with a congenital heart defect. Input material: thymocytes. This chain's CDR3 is CASSLAGPGDTQYF. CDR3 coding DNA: TGCGCCAGCAGCTTGGCCGGTCCGGGTGATACGCAGTATTTT. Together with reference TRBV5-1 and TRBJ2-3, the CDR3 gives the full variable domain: KAGVTQTPRYLIKTRGQQVTLSCSPISGHRSVSWYQQTPGQGLQFLFEYFSETQRNKGNFPGRFSGRQFSNSRSEMNVSTLELGDSALYLCASSLAGPGDTQYFGPGTRLTVL.